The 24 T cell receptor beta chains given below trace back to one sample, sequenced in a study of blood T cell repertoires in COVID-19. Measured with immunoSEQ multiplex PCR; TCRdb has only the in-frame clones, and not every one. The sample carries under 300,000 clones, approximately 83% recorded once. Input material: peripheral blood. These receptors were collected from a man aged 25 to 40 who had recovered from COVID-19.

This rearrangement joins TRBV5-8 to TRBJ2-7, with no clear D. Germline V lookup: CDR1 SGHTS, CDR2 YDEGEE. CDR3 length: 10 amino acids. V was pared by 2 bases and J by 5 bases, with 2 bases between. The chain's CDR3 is CASSFNEQYF. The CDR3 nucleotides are TGTGCCAGCAGCTTTAACGAGCAGTACTTC.

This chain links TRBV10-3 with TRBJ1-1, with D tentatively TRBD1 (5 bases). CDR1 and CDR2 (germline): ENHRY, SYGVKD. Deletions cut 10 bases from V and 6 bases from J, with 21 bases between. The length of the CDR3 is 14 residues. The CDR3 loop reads CATKGGWGVPEAFF. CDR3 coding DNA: TGTGCCACCAAGGGTGGGTGGGGGGTCCCTGAAGCTTTCTTT.

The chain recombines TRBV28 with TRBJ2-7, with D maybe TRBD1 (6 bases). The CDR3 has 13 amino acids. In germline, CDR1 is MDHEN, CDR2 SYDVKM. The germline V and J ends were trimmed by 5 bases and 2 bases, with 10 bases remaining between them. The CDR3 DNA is TGTGCCAGCAGTCGCAGGGGCGCCTACGAGCAGTACGTC. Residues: CASSRRGAYEQYV.

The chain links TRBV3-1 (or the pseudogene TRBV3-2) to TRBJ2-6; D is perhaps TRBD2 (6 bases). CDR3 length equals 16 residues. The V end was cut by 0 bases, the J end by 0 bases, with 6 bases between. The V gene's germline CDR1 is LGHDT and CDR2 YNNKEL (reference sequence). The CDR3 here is CASSQEGGSGANVLTF. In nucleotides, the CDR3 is TGTGCCAGCAGCCAAGAGGGAGGCTCTGGGGCCAACGTCCTGACTTTC.

The CDR3 DNA follows: TGTGCCAGCAGCTTCCAGGGGAGGGAGTTCTTC. Encoded protein: CASSFQGREFF. This chain joins TRBV5-4 and TRBJ2-1, with D maybe TRBD2 (7 bases). The CDR3 has 11 residues. Trimming removed 2 bases from V and 14 bases from J, with 11 bases in between. CDR1 and CDR2 (germline): SGHNT, YYREEE (reference sequence). Looking up the rest from reference TRBV5-4 and TRBJ2-1 gives the full variable domain: ETGVTQSPTHLIKTRGQQVTLRCSSQSGHNTVSWYQQALGQGPQFIFQYYREEENGRGNFPPRFSGLQFPNYSSELNVNALELDDSALYLCASSFQGREFFGPGTRLTVL.

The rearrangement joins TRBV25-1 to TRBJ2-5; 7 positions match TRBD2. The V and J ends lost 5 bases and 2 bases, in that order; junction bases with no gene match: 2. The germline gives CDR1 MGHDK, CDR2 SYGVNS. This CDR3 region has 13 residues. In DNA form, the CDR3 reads TGTGCCAGCAGTCCGGGGGGTCAAGAGACCCAGTACTTC. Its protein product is CASSPGGQETQYF. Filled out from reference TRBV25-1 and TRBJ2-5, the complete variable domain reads EADIYQTPRYLVIGTGKKITLECSQTMGHDKMYWYQQDPGMELHLIHYSYGVNSTEKGDLSSESTVSRIRTEHFPLTLESARPSHTSQYLCASSPGGQETQYFGPGTRLLVL.

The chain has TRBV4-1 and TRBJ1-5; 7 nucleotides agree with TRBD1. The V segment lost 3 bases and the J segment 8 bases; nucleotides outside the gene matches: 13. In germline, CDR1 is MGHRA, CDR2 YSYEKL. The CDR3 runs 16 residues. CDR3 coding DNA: TGCGCCAGCAGCCAGACTGGGCAGGGGGTGAACGAGCCCCAGCATTTT. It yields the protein CASSQTGQGVNEPQHF.

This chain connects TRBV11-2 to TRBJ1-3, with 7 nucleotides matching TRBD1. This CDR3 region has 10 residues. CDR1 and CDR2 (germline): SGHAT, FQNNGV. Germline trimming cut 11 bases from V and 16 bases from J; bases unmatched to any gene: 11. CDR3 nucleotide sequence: TGTGCCGCCCGTACTGGCAGGGGGTATTTT. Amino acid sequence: CAARTGRGYF.

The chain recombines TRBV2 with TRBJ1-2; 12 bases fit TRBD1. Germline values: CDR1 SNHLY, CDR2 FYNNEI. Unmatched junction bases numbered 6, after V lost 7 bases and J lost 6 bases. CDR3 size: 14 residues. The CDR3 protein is CASTRGQGAHGYTF. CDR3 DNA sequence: TGTGCCAGCACTCGGGGACAGGGGGCCCATGGCTACACCTTC.

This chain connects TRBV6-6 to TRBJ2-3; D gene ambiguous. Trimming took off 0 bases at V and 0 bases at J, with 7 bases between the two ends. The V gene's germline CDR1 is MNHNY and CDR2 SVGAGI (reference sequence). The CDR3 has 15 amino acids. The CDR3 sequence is CASSYSIGSTDTQYF. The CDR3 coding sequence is TGTGCCAGCAGTTACTCGATCGGGAGCACAGATACGCAGTATTTT.

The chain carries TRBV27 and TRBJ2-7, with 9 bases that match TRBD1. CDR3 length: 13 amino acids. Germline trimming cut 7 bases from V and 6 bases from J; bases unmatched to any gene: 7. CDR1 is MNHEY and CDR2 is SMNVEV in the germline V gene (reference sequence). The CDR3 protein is CASTGQGLCEQYV. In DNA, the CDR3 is TGTGCCAGCACGGGACAGGGCCTCTGCGAGCAGTACGTC.

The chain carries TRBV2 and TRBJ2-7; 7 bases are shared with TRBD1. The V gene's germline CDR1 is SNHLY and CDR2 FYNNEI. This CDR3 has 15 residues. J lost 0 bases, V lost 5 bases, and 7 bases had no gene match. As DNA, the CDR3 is TGTGCCAGCAGTCTAGAACAGGGGATCTCCTACGAGCAGTACTTC. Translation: CASSLEQGISYEQYF.

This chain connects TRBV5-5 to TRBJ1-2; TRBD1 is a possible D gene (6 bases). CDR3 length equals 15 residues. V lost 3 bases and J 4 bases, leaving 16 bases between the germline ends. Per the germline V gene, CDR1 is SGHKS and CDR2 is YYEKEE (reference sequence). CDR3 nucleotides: TGTGCCAGCAGCTACCCATTCGACAGGCCCTATGGCTACACCTTC. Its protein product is CASSYPFDRPYGYTF.

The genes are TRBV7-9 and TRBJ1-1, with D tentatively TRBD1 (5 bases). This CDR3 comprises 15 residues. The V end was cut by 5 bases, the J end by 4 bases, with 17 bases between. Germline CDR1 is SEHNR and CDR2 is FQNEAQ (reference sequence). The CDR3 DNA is TGTGCCAGCAGCGTGGGGGGTGTGGTCGCCACTGAAGCTTTCTTT. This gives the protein CASSVGGVVATEAFF.

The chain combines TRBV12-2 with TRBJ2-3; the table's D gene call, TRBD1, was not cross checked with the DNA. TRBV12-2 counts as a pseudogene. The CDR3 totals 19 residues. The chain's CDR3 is CASRRTGGANNFSTDTQYF. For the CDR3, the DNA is TGTGCAAGTCGCCGAACAGGGGGCGCGAACAATTTTAGCACAGATACGCAGTATTTT.

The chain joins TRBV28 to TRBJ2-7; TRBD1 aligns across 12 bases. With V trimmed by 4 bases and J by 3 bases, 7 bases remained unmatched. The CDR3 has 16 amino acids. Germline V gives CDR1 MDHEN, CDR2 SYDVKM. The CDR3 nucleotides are TGTGCCAGCAGTTCCGGGACAGGGGGCCCCCTCTACGAGCAGTACGTC. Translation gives CASSSGTGGPLYEQYV.

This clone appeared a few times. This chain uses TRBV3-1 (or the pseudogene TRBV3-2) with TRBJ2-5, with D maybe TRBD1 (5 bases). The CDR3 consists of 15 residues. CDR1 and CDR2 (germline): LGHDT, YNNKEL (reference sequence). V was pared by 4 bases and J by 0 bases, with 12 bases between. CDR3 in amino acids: CASSPQALYQETQYF. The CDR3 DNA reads TGTGCCAGCAGCCCACAGGCCTTGTACCAAGAGACCCAGTACTTC.

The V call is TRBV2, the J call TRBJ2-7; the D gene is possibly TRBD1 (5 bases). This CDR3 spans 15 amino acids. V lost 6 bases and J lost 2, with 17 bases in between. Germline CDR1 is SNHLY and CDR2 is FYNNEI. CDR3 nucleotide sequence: TGTGCCAGCAGGGCCCGTGGGGCCCCAGCCTACGAGCAGTACTTC. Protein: CASRARGAPAYEQYF.

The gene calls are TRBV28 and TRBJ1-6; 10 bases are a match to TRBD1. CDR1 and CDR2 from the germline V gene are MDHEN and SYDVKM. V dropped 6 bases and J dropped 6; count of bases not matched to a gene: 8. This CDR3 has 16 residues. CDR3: CASSPRQGAGNSPLHF. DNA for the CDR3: TGTGCCAGCAGCCCCCGACAGGGGGCGGGTAATTCACCCCTCCACTTT.

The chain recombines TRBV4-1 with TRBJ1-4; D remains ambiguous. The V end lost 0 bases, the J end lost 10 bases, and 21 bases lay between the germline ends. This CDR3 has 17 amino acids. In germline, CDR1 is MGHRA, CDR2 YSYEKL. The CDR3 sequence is CASSQDSGSLKSVKLFF. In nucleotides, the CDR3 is TGCGCCAGCAGCCAAGACAGCGGGAGTCTCAAGAGCGTAAAACTGTTTTTT.

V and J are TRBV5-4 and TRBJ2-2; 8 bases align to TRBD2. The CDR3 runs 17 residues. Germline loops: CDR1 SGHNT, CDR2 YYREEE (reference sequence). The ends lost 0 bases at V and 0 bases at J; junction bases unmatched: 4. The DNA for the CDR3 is TGTGCCAGCAGCTTGGAATCAGCGGGGGCGAACACCGGGGAGCTGTTTTTT. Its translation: CASSLESAGANTGELFF.

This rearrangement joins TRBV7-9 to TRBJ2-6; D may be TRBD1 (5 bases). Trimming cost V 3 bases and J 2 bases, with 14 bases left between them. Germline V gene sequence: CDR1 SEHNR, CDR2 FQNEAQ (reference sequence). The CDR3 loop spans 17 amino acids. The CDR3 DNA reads TGTGCCAGCAGCTTCATGGGGCGATCCCCTGGGGCCAACGTCCTGACTTTC. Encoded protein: CASSFMGRSPGANVLTF.

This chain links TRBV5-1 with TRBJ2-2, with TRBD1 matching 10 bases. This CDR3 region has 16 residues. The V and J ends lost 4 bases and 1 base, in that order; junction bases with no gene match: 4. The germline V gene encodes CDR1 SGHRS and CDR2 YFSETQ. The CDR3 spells CASSPWDRGNTGELFF. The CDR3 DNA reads TGCGCCAGCAGCCCCTGGGACAGGGGGAACACCGGGGAGCTGTTTTTT. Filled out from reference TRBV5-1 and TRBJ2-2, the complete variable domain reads KAGVTQTPRYLIKTRGQQVTLSCSPISGHRSVSWYQQTPGQGLQFLFEYFSETQRNKGNFPGRFSGRQFSNSRSEMNVSTLELGDSALYLCASSPWDRGNTGELFFGEGSRLTVL.

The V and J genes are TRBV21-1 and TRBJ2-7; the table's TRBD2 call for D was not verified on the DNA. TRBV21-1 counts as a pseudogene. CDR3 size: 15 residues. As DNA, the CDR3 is TGTGCCAGCAGGGAAGAGCGGGGGGTCCCCTACGAGCAGTACGTC. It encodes CASREERGVPYEQYV.